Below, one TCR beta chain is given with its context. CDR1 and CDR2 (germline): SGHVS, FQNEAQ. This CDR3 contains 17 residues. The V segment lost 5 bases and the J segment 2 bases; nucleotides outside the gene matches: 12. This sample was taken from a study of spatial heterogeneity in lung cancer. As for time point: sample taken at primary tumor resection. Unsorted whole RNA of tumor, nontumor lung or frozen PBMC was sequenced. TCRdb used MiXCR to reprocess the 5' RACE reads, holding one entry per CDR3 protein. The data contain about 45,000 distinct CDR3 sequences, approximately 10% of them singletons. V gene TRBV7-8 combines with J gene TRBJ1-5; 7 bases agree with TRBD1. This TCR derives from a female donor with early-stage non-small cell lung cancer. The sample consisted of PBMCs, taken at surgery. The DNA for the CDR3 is TGTGCCAGCAGCCGGACGACAGGGCCCCGTGGCAATCAGCCCCAGCATTTT. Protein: CASSRTTGPRGNQPQHF. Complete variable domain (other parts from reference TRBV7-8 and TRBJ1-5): GAGVSQSPRYKVAKRGQDVALRCDPISGHVSLFWYQQALGQGPEFLTYFQNEAQLDKSGLPSDRFFAERPEGSVSTLKIQRTQQEDSAVYLCASSRTTGPRGNQPQHFGDGTRLSIL.